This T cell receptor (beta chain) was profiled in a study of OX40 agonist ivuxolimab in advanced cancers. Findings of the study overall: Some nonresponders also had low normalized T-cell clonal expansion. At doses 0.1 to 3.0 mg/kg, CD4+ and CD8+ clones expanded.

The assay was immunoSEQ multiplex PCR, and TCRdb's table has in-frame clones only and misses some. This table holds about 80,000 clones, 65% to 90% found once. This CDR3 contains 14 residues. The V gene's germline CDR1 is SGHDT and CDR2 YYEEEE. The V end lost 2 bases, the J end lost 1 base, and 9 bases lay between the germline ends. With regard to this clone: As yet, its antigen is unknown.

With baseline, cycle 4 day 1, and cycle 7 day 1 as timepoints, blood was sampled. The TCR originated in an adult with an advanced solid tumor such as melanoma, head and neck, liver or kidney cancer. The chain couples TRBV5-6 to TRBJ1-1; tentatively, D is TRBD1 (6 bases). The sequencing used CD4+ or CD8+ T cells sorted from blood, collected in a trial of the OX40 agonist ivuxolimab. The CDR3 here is CASSFDRSNTEAFF. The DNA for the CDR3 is TGTGCCAGCAGCTTTGACAGGTCGAACACTGAAGCTTTCTTT.